The next 17 T cell receptor beta chains were all read from a single sample in a study of shared clonotypes between healthy human individuals. The repertoire was sequenced with immunoSEQ multiplex PCR; TCRdb's copy has only in-frame clones and lacks some. The sample has 450,000 to 600,000 clones; about four fifths are singletons. The sample consisted of PBMCs. These receptors came from a woman aged 40 to 50 in good health. Some clones in this sample may be carry-over from other donors' samples.

V and J are TRBV10-3 and TRBJ1-2, with 10 bases aligning to TRBD1. The CDR3 is made up of 15 amino acids. Germline trimming cut 0 bases from V and 8 bases from J; bases unmatched to any gene: 6. Germline values: CDR1 ENHRY, CDR2 SYGVKD. CDR3 residues: CAISESPGTGEGYTF. In DNA form, the CDR3 reads TGTGCCATCAGTGAGTCGCCCGGGACAGGGGAAGGCTACACCTTC.

The genes are TRBV7-9 and TRBJ2-1, with 10 bases identical to TRBD1. Trimming at V came to 5 bases and at J to 5 bases, leaving 6 bases not matched to a gene. The CDR3 loop spans 15 amino acids. CDR1 SEHNR and CDR2 FQNEAQ come from the germline V gene (reference sequence). The CDR3 sequence: CASSLGQGVNNEQFF. CDR3 nucleotide sequence: TGTGCCAGCAGCCTAGGACAGGGGGTCAACAATGAGCAGTTCTTC.

The V gene is TRBV6-5, the J gene TRBJ2-3; 7 bases fit TRBD1. The V gene's germline CDR1 is MNHEY and CDR2 SVGAGI. CDR3 length: 15 amino acids. V lost 4 bases to trimming and J lost 0 bases; unmatched junction nucleotides: 4. In DNA form, the CDR3 reads TGTGCCAGCAGTTGGGACAGTCCTAGCACAGATACGCAGTATTTT. Translating it yields CASSWDSPSTDTQYF.

The chain recombines TRBV4-2 with TRBJ2-2; TRBD2 agrees at 9 bases. Germline V lookup: CDR1 LGHNA, CDR2 YNFKEQ. CDR3 size: 15 residues. The ends lost 5 bases at V and 3 bases at J; junction bases unmatched: 4. The CDR3 here is CASSDIAGDTGELFF. CDR3 bases: TGTGCCAGCAGCGATATAGCGGGAGACACCGGGGAGCTGTTTTTT.

The chain employs TRBV20-1 and TRBJ2-7, with no clear D. V was pared by 3 bases and J by 7 bases, with 10 bases between. The CDR3 spans 11 residues. The germline CDR1 and CDR2 sequences are DFQATT and SNEGSKA (reference sequence). Here the CDR3 reads CSASVMVEQYF. The CDR3 DNA sequence: TGCAGTGCTAGTGTGATGGTGGAGCAGTACTTC.

The chain couples TRBV11-2 to TRBJ2-7; 12 bases align to TRBD2. Trimming took 6 bases from V and 2 from J; bases not matched to a gene: 8. CDR3 length: 16 amino acids. Germline CDR1 is SGHAT and CDR2 is FQNNGV. The CDR3 region is CASSAPGLAGTYEQYF. The CDR3 DNA follows: TGTGCCAGCAGTGCTCCGGGACTAGCGGGCACCTACGAGCAGTACTTC.

The J gene is TRBJ1-1, the V gene TRBV28; 7 nucleotides match TRBD1. There are 15 residues in the CDR3. Germline-derived CDR1 and CDR2 are MDHEN and SYDVKM. Trimming at V came to 5 bases and at J to 5 bases, leaving 11 bases not matched to a gene. CDR3 nucleotide sequence: TGTGCCAGCAGTCCCCCTCCAGGGGGGTGGACTGAAGCTTTCTTT. Translation gives CASSPPPGGWTEAFF.

V is TRBV12-5 and J is TRBJ1-1; 9 bases match TRBD1. The CDR3 loop spans 15 amino acids. Trimming cost V 8 bases and J 1 base; bases outside gene matches: 8. Germline loops: CDR1 LGHNT, CDR2 FRNRAP. Here the CDR3 reads CASRRPGQGNTEAFF. Written as DNA, the CDR3 is TGTGCTAGTCGCCGACCGGGACAGGGGAACACTGAAGCTTTCTTT.

This chain joins TRBV19 and TRBJ2-2; unclear D gene. The CDR3 length is 11 residues. Trimming shortened V by 3 bases and J by 5 bases, and 1 base separated the two germline ends. The germline V gene has CDR1 LNHDA and CDR2 SQIVND (reference sequence). The DNA for the CDR3 is TGTGCCAGTAGTATGACCGGGGAGCTGTTTTTT. Translating gives CASSMTGELFF.

The gene calls are TRBV28 and TRBJ2-2; 8 nucleotides agree with TRBD1. Germline lookup yields CDR1 MDHEN and CDR2 SYDVKM. The CDR3 runs 15 residues. Trimming cost V 5 bases and J 7 bases; bases outside gene matches: 9. DNA of the CDR3: TGTGCCAGCAGTGAACAGGACAGGGACGACGGGGAGCTGTTTTTT. It codes for CASSEQDRDDGELFF.

This chain connects TRBV28 to TRBJ2-7; the match to TRBD1 covers 7 bases. The CDR3 consists of 21 residues. Trimming cost V 0 bases and J 3 bases; bases outside gene matches: 23. Germline V gene sequence: CDR1 MDHEN, CDR2 SYDVKM. The DNA of the CDR3 is TGTGCCAGCAGTTTATGGCCGAGGGGGCGGAGTGTATTTACCAGAGACTACGAGCAGTACTTC. This encodes CASSLWPRGRSVFTRDYEQYF.

The chain couples TRBV7-2 to TRBJ2-4; D tentatively fits TRBD1 or TRBD2 (6 bases each). Trimming shortened V by 5 bases and J by 0 bases, and 14 bases separated the two germline ends. The CDR3 extends over 16 amino acids. CDR1 SGHTA and CDR2 FQGNSA come from the germline V gene. CDR3 loop: CASSPGAKLAKNIQYF. The CDR3, as DNA: TGTGCCAGCAGCCCGGGGGCGAAGCTAGCCAAAAACATTCAGTACTTC.

There are a few counts of this clone. The J gene is TRBJ1-1, the V gene TRBV29-1; TRBD1 matches 9 bases. The V gene's germline CDR1 is SQVTM and CDR2 ANQGSEA. V lost 5 bases, J lost 2 bases, and 3 bases stayed unmatched. The CDR3 is made up of 13 amino acids. This chain's CDR3 is CSVCTGGNTEAFF. The CDR3 DNA reads as TGCAGCGTTTGCACAGGGGGCAACACTGAAGCTTTCTTT. Looking up the rest from reference TRBV29-1 and TRBJ1-1 gives the full variable domain: SAVISQKPSRDICQRGTSLTIQCQVDSQVTMMFWYRQQPGQSLTLIATANQGSEATYESGFVIDKFPISRPNLTFSTLTVSNMSPEDSSIYLCSVCTGGNTEAFFGQGTRLTVV.

This chain connects TRBV7-2 to TRBJ2-2, with a weak D call TRBD2 (5 bases). Trimming took off 2 bases at V and 1 base at J, with 5 bases between the two ends. In germline, CDR1 is SGHTA, CDR2 FQGNSA. The CDR3 has 14 amino acids. The CDR3: CASSLSGNTGELFF. In nucleotides, the CDR3 is TGTGCCAGCAGCTTAAGCGGGAACACCGGGGAGCTGTTTTTT.

The CDR3 loop is CASSPRTSGSGSVYEQYF. The CDR3, as DNA: TGTGCCAGCAGCCCACGGACTAGCGGGAGTGGGTCAGTTTACGAGCAGTACTTC. V is TRBV7-9 and J is TRBJ2-7, with 13 bases identical to TRBD2. The germline V gene encodes CDR1 SEHNR and CDR2 FQNEAQ (reference sequence). J gave up 4 bases and V 5 bases, and 14 bases lay outside the gene matches. The CDR3 has 18 residues.

The rearrangement uses TRBV6-5 and TRBJ2-3, with D uncertain. V was cut by 4 bases and J by 5 bases, with 13 bases left in between. Germline CDR1 is MNHEY and CDR2 is SVGAGI. The CDR3 is 14 amino acids. In DNA, the CDR3 is TGTGCCAGCAGTTCTCAAGTCTTGGGAGATACGCAGTATTTT. Translation: CASSSQVLGDTQYF.

The V call is TRBV6-6, the J call TRBJ1-5; possibly TRBD1 for D (5 bases). CDR3 length: 14 residues. The germline gives CDR1 MNHNY, CDR2 SVGAGI (reference sequence). V was shortened by 6 bases and J by 5 bases, with 14 bases between the two germline ends. CDR3 DNA sequence: TGTGCCAGCAGCGGCCCCGGGGGTCATCAGCCCCAGCATTTT. Protein sequence: CASSGPGGHQPQHF.